This T cell receptor (beta chain) is drawn from a study of lymphopenia after photon versus proton radiotherapy. Trimming shortened V by 5 bases and J by 1 base, and 8 bases separated the two germline ends. The germline V gene encodes CDR1 KGHSH and CDR2 LQKENI. The CDR3 runs 13 residues. Overall study findings and caveats: After lymphocyte nadir, photon-treated repertoires showed oligoclonal expansion, especially CD8+ Temra.

Method: immunoSEQ multiplex PCR; TCRdb's copy keeps in-frame clones and lacks some. The sample lists 70,000 or so clones; roughly 92% were seen once. Points on this clone: The antigen is undetermined.

The receptor was derived from a woman aged 40 to 49 with cholangiocarcinoma. Sequencing was performed on peripheral blood, taken from a patient treated with photon-based radiotherapy. The chain links TRBV18 to TRBJ1-1; D might be TRBD1 (5 bases). This CDR3 is CASSSTENTEAFF. As DNA, the CDR3 is TGTGCCAGCTCATCGACAGAGAACACTGAAGCTTTCTTT.